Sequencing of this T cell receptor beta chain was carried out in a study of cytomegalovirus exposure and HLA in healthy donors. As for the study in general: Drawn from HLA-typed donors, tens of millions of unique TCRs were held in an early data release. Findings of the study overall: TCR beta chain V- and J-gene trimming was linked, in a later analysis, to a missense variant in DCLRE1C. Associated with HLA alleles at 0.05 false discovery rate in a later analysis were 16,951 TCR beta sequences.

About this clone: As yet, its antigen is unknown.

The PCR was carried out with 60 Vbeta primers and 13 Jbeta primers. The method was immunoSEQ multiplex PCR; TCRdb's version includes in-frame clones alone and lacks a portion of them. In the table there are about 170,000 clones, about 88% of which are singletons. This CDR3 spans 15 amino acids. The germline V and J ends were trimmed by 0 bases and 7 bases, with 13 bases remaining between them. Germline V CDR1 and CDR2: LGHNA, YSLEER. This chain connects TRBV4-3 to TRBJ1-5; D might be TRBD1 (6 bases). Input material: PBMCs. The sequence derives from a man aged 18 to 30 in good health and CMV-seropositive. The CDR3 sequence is CASSQDGGREQPQHF. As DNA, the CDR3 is TGCGCCAGCAGCCAAGATGGGGGCAGGGAACAGCCCCAGCATTTT.